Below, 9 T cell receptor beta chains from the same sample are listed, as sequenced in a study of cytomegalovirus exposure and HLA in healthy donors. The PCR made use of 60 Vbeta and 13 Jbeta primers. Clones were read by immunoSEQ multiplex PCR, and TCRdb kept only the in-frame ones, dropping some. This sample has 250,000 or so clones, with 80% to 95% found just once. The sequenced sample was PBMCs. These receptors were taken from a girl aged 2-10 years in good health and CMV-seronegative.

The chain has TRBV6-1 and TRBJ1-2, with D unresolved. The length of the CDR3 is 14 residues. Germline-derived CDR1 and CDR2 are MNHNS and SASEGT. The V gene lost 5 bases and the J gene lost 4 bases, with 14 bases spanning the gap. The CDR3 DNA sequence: TGTGCCAGCAGTTATGGGCCGCCCAGCTATGGCTACACCTTC. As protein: CASSYGPPSYGYTF.

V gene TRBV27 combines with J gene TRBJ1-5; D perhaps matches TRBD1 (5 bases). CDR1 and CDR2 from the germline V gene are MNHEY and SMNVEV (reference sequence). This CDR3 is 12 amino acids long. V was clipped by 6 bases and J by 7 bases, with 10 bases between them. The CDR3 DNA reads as TGTGCCAGCAGACAGGTTGGGCAGCCCCAGCATTTT. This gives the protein CASRQVGQPQHF.

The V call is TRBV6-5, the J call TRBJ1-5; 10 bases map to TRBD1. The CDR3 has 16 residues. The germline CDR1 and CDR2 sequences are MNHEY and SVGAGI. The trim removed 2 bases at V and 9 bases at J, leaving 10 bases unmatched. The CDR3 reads CASSYQTGGAVRPQHF. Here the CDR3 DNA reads TGTGCCAGCAGTTACCAGACAGGGGGCGCGGTTCGGCCCCAGCATTTT.

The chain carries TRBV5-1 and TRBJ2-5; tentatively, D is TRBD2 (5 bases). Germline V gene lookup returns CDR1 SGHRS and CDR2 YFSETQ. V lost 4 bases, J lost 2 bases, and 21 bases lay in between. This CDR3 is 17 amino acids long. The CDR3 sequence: CASSPKGVADDQETQYF. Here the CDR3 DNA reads TGCGCCAGCAGCCCGAAGGGAGTGGCGGATGATCAAGAGACCCAGTACTTC.

CDR3: CASSSTGGSTGELFF. The DNA for the CDR3 is TGTGCCAGCAGCTCGACAGGGGGTTCAACCGGGGAGCTGTTTTTT. The chain uses TRBV7-3 and TRBJ2-2, with 9 bases fitting TRBD1. J gave up 5 bases and V 4 bases, and 5 bases lay outside the gene matches. There are 15 residues in the CDR3. CDR1 is SGHTA, CDR2 FQGTGA, per germline.

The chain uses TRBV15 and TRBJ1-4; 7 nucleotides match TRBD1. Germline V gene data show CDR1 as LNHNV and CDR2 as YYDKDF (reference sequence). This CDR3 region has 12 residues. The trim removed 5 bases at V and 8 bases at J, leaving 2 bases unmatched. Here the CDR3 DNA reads TGTGCCACCAGCTCGGGACAGGAAAAACTGTTTTTT. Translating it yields CATSSGQEKLFF. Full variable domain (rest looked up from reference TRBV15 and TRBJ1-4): DAMVIQNPRYQVTQFGKPVTLSCSQTLNHNVMYWYQQKSSQAPKLLFHYYDKDFNNEADTPDNFQSRRPNTSFCFLDIRSPGLGDTAMYLCATSSGQEKLFFGSGTQLSVL.

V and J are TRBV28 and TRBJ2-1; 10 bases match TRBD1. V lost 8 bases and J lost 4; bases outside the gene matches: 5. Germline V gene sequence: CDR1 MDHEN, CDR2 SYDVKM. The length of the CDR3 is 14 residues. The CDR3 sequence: CASREGQGYNEQFF. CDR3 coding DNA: TGTGCCAGCCGGGAGGGACAGGGGTACAATGAGCAGTTCTTC.

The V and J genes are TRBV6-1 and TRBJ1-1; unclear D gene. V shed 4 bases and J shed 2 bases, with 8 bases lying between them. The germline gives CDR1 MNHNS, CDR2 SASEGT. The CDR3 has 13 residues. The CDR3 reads CASSVAVNTEAFF. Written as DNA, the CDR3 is TGTGCCAGCAGTGTGGCCGTTAACACTGAAGCTTTCTTT.

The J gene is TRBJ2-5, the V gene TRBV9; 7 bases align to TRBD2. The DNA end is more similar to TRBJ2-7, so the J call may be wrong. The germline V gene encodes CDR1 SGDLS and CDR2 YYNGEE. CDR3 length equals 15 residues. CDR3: CASSVGSGGSYEQYF. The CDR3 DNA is TGTGCCAGCAGCGTAGGCTCGGGGGGCTCCTACGAGCAGTACTTC.